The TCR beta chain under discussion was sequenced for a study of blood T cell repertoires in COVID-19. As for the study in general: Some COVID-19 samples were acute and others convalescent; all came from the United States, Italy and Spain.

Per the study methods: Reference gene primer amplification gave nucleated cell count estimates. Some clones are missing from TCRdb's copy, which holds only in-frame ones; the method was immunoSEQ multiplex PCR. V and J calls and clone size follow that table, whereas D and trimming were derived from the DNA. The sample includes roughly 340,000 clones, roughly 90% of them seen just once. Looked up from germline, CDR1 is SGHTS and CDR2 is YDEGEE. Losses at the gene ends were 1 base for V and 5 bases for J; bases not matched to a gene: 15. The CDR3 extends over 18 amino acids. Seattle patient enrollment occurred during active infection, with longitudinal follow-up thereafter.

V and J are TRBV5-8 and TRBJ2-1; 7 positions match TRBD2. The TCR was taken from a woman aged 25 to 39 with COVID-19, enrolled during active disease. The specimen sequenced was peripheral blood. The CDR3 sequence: CASSLNEWAGEINNEQFF. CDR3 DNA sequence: TGTGCCAGCAGCTTGAATGAGTGGGCGGGGGAGATCAACAATGAGCAGTTCTTC. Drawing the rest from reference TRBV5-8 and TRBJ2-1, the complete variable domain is EAGVTQSPTHLIKTRGQQATLRCSPISGHTSVYWYQQALGLGLQFLLWYDEGEERNRGNFPPRFSGRQFPNYSSELNVNALELEDSALYLCASSLNEWAGEINNEQFFGPGTRLTVL.